This entry lists 31 T cell receptor beta chains sequenced from one sample in a study of vaccination and CD4 T cells after COVID-19. The Oncomine TCR Beta short-read assay generated sequence data from the DNA of cultured CD4+ T cells. TCRdb re-called the PCR reads with MiXCR, one entry per CDR3 protein. The sample includes 18,000 or so distinct CDR3 sequences, about 32% of them seen just once. Specified treatment: 10-day PBMC culture with coronavirus spike peptide pools or control peptides (ViraFEST assay). Their recognized antigens are unknown. Source material: cultured CD4+ T cells from blood. The receptor set was obtained from a human donor with COVID-19.

This clonotype turned up a few times. The rearrangement joins TRBV7-8 to TRBJ1-5; D is unresolved. Germline V CDR1 and CDR2: SGHVS, FQNEAQ. V shed 1 base and J shed 4 bases, with 11 bases lying between them. The CDR3 is made up of 15 amino acids. The CDR3 loop reads CASSLGSARNQPQHF. CDR3 bases: TGTGCCAGCAGCTTAGGGTCCGCGAGAAATCAGCCCCAGCATTTT.

The V gene is TRBV5-5, the J gene TRBJ1-1; 12 nucleotides match TRBD1. Germline CDR1 and CDR2: SGHKS and YYEKEE (reference sequence). This CDR3 comprises 17 residues. With V trimmed by 5 bases and J by 3 bases, 11 bases remained unmatched. CDR3 bases: TGTGCCAGCAGAGGTGGGGACAGGGGGCGCATGGACACTGAAGCTTTCTTT. Protein: CASRGGDRGRMDTEAFF.

A note on this clonotype: Compared with germline, one end of the junction differs, possibly owing to a read error. The V call is TRBV19, the J call TRBJ1-1; D is unresolved. This CDR3 spans 14 amino acids. Germline V CDR1 and CDR2: LNHDA, SQIVND (reference sequence). CDR3 sequence (DNA): TGTGCCAGTAGGGGCTTGAACAGCAACACTGAAACTTTCTTT. This translates into CASRGLNSNTETFF.

The chain employs TRBV24-1 and TRBJ2-1, with D unclear. The V gene lost 1 base and the J gene lost 10 bases, with 10 bases spanning the gap. Germline lookup yields CDR1 KGHDR and CDR2 SFDVKD. The CDR3 runs 13 residues. The CDR3 coding sequence is TGTGCCACCAGTGATTTCCCCCTATTGGAGCAGTTCTTC. Translation gives CATSDFPLLEQFF.

The genes are TRBV5-1 and TRBJ1-1; 12 bases fit TRBD1. There are 17 residues in the CDR3. Germline V gene data show CDR1 as SGHRS and CDR2 as YFSETQ. V lost 0 bases and J lost 5; bases outside the gene matches: 8. The CDR3: CASSLVRGQGASTEAFF. For the CDR3, the DNA is TGCGCCAGCAGCTTGGTTAGGGGACAGGGGGCTTCAACTGAAGCTTTCTTT. Supplemented by reference TRBV5-1 and TRBJ1-1, the full variable domain reads KAGVTQTPRYLIKTRGQQVTLSCSPISGHRSVSWYQQTPGQGLQFLFEYFSETQRNKGNFPGRFSGRQFSNSRSEMNVSTLELGDSALYLCASSLVRGQGASTEAFFGQGTRLTVV.

The CDR3 DNA sequence: TGTGCCAGCAGCCCAGATAGGGGTACAAGGGAAAAACTGTTTTTT. Translation gives CASSPDRGTREKLFF. The chain couples TRBV7-2 to TRBJ1-4; D may be TRBD1 (5 bases). This CDR3 contains 15 residues. V was pared by 5 bases and J by 8 bases, with 18 bases between. Germline CDR1 reads SGHTA; CDR2 reads FQGNSA.

The V and J genes are TRBV7-2 and TRBJ1-1, with 8 bases fitting TRBD1. The germline V gene has CDR1 SGHTA and CDR2 FQGNSA. This CDR3 region has 13 residues. After removal of 5 bases from V and 8 bases from J, the junction contained 7 bases not matched to a gene. The CDR3 nucleotides are TGTGCCAGCAGCCACCGGGACAGGATAGAAGCTTTCTTT. It is translated as CASSHRDRIEAFF.

This clonotype was observed a few times. The chain combines TRBV12-5 with TRBJ2-7; 10 nucleotides agree with TRBD2. After removal of 1 base from V and 4 bases from J, the junction contained 7 bases not matched to a gene. This CDR3 is built from 16 residues. The germline V gene has CDR1 LGHNT and CDR2 FRNRAP. CDR3 DNA sequence: TGTGCTAGTGGTTTGGGGACTAGCGGTCCTAGTTACGAGCAGTACTTC. Residues: CASGLGTSGPSYEQYF.

CDR3 bases: TGCGCCAGCGAGACAGGGGGCCTTGAAGCTTTCTTT. Its protein is CASETGGLEAFF. The chain has TRBV23-1 and TRBJ1-1; the match to TRBD1 covers 10 bases. TRBV23-1 carries the ORF label, with uncertain function. The CDR3 has 12 residues. V dropped 8 bases and J dropped 7; count of bases not matched to a gene: 4.

This clonotype has more than one count but fewer than ten. The rearrangement links TRBV11-3 to TRBJ2-1, with no clear D. Trimming pared 2 bases from V and 9 bases from J, leaving 8 bases between. Germline CDR1 and CDR2: SGHNT and YENEEA. This CDR3 region has 12 residues. The DNA of the CDR3 is TGTGCCAGCAGCTTAAAGCCAGTTGAGCAGTTCTTC. This codes for CASSLKPVEQFF. Full variable domain (remainder filled in from reference TRBV11-3 and TRBJ2-1): EAGVVQSPRYKIIEKKQPVAFWCNPISGHNTLYWYLQNLGQGPELLIRYENEEAVDDSQLPKDRFSAERLKGVDSTLKIQPAELGDSAVYLCASSLKPVEQFFGPGTRLTVL.

This sequence joins TRBV19 and TRBJ2-3; TRBD2 agrees at 11 bases. The length of the CDR3 is 14 residues. The V gene's germline CDR1 is LNHDA and CDR2 SQIVND (reference sequence). Trimming took 8 bases from V and 2 from J; bases not matched to a gene: 3. The CDR3 region is CASHSGGVTDTQYF. The CDR3 region has the DNA TGTGCCAGTCATAGCGGGGGGGTCACAGATACGCAGTATTTT.

The V and J genes are TRBV7-2 and TRBJ1-2; the D is unclear. Germline V gene sequence: CDR1 SGHTA, CDR2 FQGNSA. The CDR3 runs to 15 residues. Deletions cut 1 base from V and 0 bases from J, with 9 bases between. CDR3 protein: CASSLGEFTNYGYTF. The CDR3 DNA reads TGTGCCAGCAGCTTAGGGGAGTTCACTAACTATGGCTACACCTTC. Based on the CDR3 plus reference TRBV7-2 and TRBJ1-2, the full variable domain is GAGVSQSPSNKVTEKGKDVELRCDPISGHTALYWYRQSLGQGLEFLIYFQGNSAPDKSGLPSDRFSAERTGGSVSTLTIQRTQQEDSAVYLCASSLGEFTNYGYTFGSGTRLTVV.

In its sample, this clonotype was seen a few times. The chain uses TRBV6-2 or TRBV6-3 and TRBJ2-5; a weak D match, TRBD2 (5 bases). Trimming pared 11 bases from V and 4 bases from J, leaving 11 bases between. Germline assignment: CDR1 MNHEY and CDR2 SVGEGT. The CDR3 is made up of 11 amino acids. As DNA, the CDR3 is TGTGCCTCCTACCGGGGAGAGACCCAGTACTTC. Translated: CASYRGETQYF.

This clonotype was seen only a few times. V gene TRBV6-4 combines with J gene TRBJ1-5; a possible D gene is TRBD1 (5 bases). Trimming cost V 3 bases and J 2 bases, with 8 bases left between them. The CDR3 consists of 14 residues. Germline CDR1 MRHNA, CDR2 SNTAGT. CDR3 nucleotides: TGTGCCAGCAGTGAGTCGGGGCGCAATCAGCCCCAGCATTTT. Amino acid sequence: CASSESGRNQPQHF.

In this sample, this clonotype turned up a few times. This chain uses TRBV7-2 with TRBJ2-2; TRBD1 aligns across 7 bases. After removal of 5 bases from V and 5 bases from J, the junction contained 5 bases not matched to a gene. Germline V lookup: CDR1 SGHTA, CDR2 FQGNSA. The CDR3 length is 14 residues. In nucleotides, the CDR3 is TGTGCCAGCAGCCCGCGACAGGGTACCGGGGAGCTGTTTTTT. Its protein product is CASSPRQGTGELFF.

This chain joins TRBV2 and TRBJ2-5; D gene ambiguous. Germline lookup yields CDR1 SNHLY and CDR2 FYNNEI. The CDR3 length is 13 residues. V was shortened by 6 bases and J by 1 base, with 9 bases between the two germline ends. The CDR3 spells CASSLAVQETQYF. The CDR3 DNA reads TGTGCCAGCAGCCTGGCAGTCCAAGAGACCCAGTACTTC.

This clonotype occurred a few times. The gene calls are TRBV10-3 and TRBJ1-5; 8 positions match TRBD1. The germline V gene encodes CDR1 ENHRY and CDR2 SYGVKD. J lost 2 bases, V lost 5 bases, and 5 bases had no gene match. This CDR3 contains 15 residues. The CDR3 protein is CAISSDRVGNQPQHF. As DNA, the CDR3 is TGTGCCATCAGTTCGGACAGGGTGGGCAATCAGCCCCAGCATTTT.

The chain links TRBV20-1 to TRBJ1-2; unclear D gene. CDR1 DFQATT and CDR2 SNEGSKA come from the germline V gene (reference sequence). V lost 1 base to trimming and J lost 4 bases, with 16 bases between them. The CDR3 is 15 residues long. The CDR3 nucleotides are TGCAGTGCTAGAGGGGGAAATACAGATTTCTATGGCTACACCTTC. It translates to CSARGGNTDFYGYTF.

This clonotype has just a few counts. This chain joins TRBV6-5 and TRBJ2-2; D gene unclear. The V end was cut by 4 bases, the J end by 6 bases, with 12 bases between. The CDR3 is 14 residues long. Germline loops: CDR1 MNHEY, CDR2 SVGAGI. The CDR3: CASSLIGRAGELFF. The CDR3 region has the DNA TGTGCCAGCAGTTTGATCGGGCGCGCCGGGGAGCTGTTTTTT.

The chain joins TRBV5-4 to TRBJ1-6, with D unclear. The CDR3 spans 15 residues. V lost 0 bases and J lost 9, with 13 bases in between. The V gene's germline CDR1 is SGHNT and CDR2 YYREEE (reference sequence). The CDR3 spells CASSLDPRNLSPLHF. The CDR3 DNA reads as TGTGCCAGCAGCTTGGATCCACGGAACCTTTCACCCCTCCACTTT.

V is TRBV7-8 and J is TRBJ2-7; D may be TRBD1 (6 bases). The V and J ends lost 7 bases and 0 bases respectively, with 19 bases between them. In germline, CDR1 is SGHVS, CDR2 FQNEAQ. The CDR3 contains 16 residues. The chain's CDR3 is CASTPRGTYSSYEQYF. In DNA, the CDR3 is TGTGCCAGCACCCCAAGGGGGACATATTCCTCCTACGAGCAGTACTTC.

This chain links TRBV7-2 with TRBJ2-7; 8 nucleotides line up with TRBD2. With 11 bases clipped from V and 3 bases from J, the junction kept 9 bases outside the gene matches. The germline CDR1 and CDR2 sequences are SGHTA and FQGNSA. The CDR3 loop spans 13 amino acids. CDR3 sequence (DNA): TGTGCCTCTCGGCGGGGGGCGCACTACGAGCAGTACTTC. Amino acid sequence: CASRRGAHYEQYF.

V and J are TRBV2 and TRBJ2-7; D remains ambiguous. V lost 5 bases and J lost 6, with 14 bases in between. This CDR3 has 13 amino acids. Germline V gene sequence: CDR1 SNHLY, CDR2 FYNNEI. Here the CDR3 DNA reads TGTGCCAGCAGTAGGGTTTCCCCGGCCGAGCAGTACTTC. It yields the protein CASSRVSPAEQYF.

V is TRBV6-1 and J is TRBJ1-6; 7 bases match TRBD1. The CDR3 totals 15 residues. Germline loops: CDR1 MNHNS, CDR2 SASEGT. The junction had 11 bases not matched to a gene; V was cut back by 6 bases and J by 9 bases. CDR3 sequence: CASRAGQRPGSPLHF. Here the CDR3 DNA reads TGTGCCAGCAGGGCGGGACAGCGACCAGGTTCACCCCTCCACTTT.

This clonotype was counted between two and nine times. V and J are TRBV7-2 and TRBJ2-7; unclear D gene. The CDR3 sequence is 12 residues long. The V end lost 0 bases, the J end lost 7 bases, and 7 bases lay between the germline ends. In germline, CDR1 is SGHTA, CDR2 FQGNSA. For the CDR3, the DNA is TGTGCCAGCAGCTTAGCGAGGCTGGAGCAGTACTTC. Its protein product is CASSLARLEQYF. Drawing the rest from reference TRBV7-2 and TRBJ2-7, the complete variable domain is GAGVSQSPSNKVTEKGKDVELRCDPISGHTALYWYRQSLGQGLEFLIYFQGNSAPDKSGLPSDRFSAERTGGSVSTLTIQRTQQEDSAVYLCASSLARLEQYFGPGTRLTVT.

This clonotype turned up a few times. This chain links TRBV6-1 with TRBJ1-2; D gene ambiguous. The V gene's germline CDR1 is MNHNS and CDR2 SASEGT. The CDR3 covers 14 residues. Trimming shortened V by 1 base and J by 4 bases, and 10 bases separated the two germline ends. The CDR3 spells CASSEVGTSYGYTF. DNA for the CDR3: TGTGCCAGCAGTGAAGTAGGCACCTCCTATGGCTACACCTTC.

This clonotype was observed a handful of times. The chain uses TRBV28 and TRBJ1-2; D may be TRBD1 (5 bases). Trimming took 5 bases from V and 2 from J, leaving 9 bases between them. Germline CDR1 is MDHEN and CDR2 is SYDVKM. This CDR3 region has 13 residues. The CDR3 here is CASSLGGNYGYTF. The DNA of the CDR3 is TGTGCCAGCAGTCTGGGGGGAAACTATGGCTACACCTTC.

This chain joins TRBV12-3 or TRBV12-4 and TRBJ1-5; perhaps TRBD1 as D (5 bases). The CDR3 runs to 13 residues. V was pared by 7 bases and J by 4 bases, with 11 bases between. CDR3 nucleotides: TGTGCCAGCACCCTAGACAGAAATCAGCCCCAGCATTTT. Translated: CASTLDRNQPQHF.

This clonotype was detected only a few times. This chain links TRBV7-9 with TRBJ2-3, with D possibly TRBD1 on 5 matching bases. Trimming cost V 5 bases and J 2 bases, with 14 bases left between them. This CDR3 has 15 residues. The germline CDR1 and CDR2 sequences are SEHNR and FQNEAQ (reference sequence). CDR3 region: CASSSSRGYTDTQYF. CDR3 sequence (DNA): TGTGCCAGCAGCAGTTCTAGGGGTTACACAGATACGCAGTATTTT.

V gene TRBV11-1 combines with J gene TRBJ2-7, with TRBD2 as a possible D gene (5 bases). This CDR3 comprises 15 residues. Germline V lookup: CDR1 SGHAT, CDR2 FQDESV (reference sequence). Trimming left V 6 bases short and J 0 bases short, with 15 bases between. CDR3 nucleotides: TGTGCCAGCAGAATGACGGACTCTCCCTCCTACGAGCAGTACTTC. This codes for CASRMTDSPSYEQYF.

A few counts support this clonotype. This chain links TRBV7-2 with TRBJ2-5; D possibly corresponds to TRBD2 (6 bases). The V gene's germline CDR1 is SGHTA and CDR2 FQGNSA. V was clipped by 6 bases and J by 3 bases, with 11 bases between them. The CDR3 is made up of 13 amino acids. The CDR3 protein is CASSRGSKETQYF. The DNA for the CDR3 is TGTGCCAGCAGTCGGGGGTCGAAAGAGACCCAGTACTTC.